This T cell receptor (beta chain) was observed in a study of blood T cell repertoires in COVID-19. Background on the study: There were acute and convalescent COVID-19 samples, and they came from the United States, Italy and Spain.

Libraries were prepared by immunoSEQ multiplex PCR; TCRdb keeps only in-frame clonotypes and omits some of them. The sample shows under 150,000 clones, 75% to 90% of them seen only once. CDR1 SGHAT and CDR2 FQNNGV come from the germline V gene. The CDR3 is made up of 15 amino acids. V lost 5 bases, J lost 0 bases, and 6 bases stayed unmatched. The J gene is TRBJ1-2, the V gene TRBV11-2; TRBD1 agrees at 7 bases. Sequencing was done on a sample of PBMCs or T cells enriched from blood (not recorded which). The sequence was obtained from a woman aged 45-59 years who had recovered from COVID-19. Here the CDR3 DNA reads TGTGCCAGCAGCCTAGGACAGGCCCCTAACTATGGCTACACCTTC. The encoded protein is CASSLGQAPNYGYTF.